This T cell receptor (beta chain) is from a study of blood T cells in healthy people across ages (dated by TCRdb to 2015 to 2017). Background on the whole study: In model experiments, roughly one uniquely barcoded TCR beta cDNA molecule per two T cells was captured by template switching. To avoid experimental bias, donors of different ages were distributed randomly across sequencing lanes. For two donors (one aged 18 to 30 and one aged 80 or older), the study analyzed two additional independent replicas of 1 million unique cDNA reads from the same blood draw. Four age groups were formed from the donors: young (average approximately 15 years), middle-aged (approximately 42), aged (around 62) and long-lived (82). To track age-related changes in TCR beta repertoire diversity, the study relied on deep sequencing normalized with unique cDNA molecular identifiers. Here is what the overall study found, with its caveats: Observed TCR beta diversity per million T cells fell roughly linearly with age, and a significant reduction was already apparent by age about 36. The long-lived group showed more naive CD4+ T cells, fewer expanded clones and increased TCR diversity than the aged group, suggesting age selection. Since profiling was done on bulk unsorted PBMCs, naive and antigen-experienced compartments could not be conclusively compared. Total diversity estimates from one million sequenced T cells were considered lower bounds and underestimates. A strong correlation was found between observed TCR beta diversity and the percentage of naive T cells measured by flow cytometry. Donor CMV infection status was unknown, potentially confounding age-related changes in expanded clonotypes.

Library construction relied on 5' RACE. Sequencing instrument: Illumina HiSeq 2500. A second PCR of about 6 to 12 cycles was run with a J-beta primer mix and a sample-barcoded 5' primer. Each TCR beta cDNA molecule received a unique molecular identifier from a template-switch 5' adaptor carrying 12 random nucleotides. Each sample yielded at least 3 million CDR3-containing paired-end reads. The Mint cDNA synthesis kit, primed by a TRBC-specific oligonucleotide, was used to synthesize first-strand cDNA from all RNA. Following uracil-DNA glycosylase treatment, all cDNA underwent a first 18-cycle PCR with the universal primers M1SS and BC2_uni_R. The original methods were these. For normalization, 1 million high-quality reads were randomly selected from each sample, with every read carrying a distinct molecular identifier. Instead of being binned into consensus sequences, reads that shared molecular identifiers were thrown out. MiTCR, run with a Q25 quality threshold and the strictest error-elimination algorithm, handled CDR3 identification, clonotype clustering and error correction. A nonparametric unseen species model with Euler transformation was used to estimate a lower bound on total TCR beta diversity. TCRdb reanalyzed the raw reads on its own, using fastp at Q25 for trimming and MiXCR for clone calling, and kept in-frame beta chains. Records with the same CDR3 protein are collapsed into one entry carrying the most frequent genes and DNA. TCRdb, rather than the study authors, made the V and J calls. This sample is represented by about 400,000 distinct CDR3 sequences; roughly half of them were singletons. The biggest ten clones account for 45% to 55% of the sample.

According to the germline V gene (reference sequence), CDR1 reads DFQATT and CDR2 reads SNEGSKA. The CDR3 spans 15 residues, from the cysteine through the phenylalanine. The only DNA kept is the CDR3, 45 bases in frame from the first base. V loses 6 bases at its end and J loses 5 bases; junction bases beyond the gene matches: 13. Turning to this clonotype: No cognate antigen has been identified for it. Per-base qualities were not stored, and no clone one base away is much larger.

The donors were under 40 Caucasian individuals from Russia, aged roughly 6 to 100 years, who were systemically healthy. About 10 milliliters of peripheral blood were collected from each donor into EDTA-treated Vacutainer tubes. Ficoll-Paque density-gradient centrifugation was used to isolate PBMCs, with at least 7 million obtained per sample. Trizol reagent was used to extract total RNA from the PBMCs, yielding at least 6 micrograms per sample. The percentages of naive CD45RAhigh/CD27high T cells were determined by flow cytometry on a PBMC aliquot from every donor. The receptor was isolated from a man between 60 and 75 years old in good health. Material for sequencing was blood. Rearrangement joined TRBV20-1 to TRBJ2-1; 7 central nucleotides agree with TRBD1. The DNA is TGCAGTGCCCAACATCCGGGACAGTATAACAATGAGCAGTTCTTC. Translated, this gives CSAQHPGQYNNEQFF.